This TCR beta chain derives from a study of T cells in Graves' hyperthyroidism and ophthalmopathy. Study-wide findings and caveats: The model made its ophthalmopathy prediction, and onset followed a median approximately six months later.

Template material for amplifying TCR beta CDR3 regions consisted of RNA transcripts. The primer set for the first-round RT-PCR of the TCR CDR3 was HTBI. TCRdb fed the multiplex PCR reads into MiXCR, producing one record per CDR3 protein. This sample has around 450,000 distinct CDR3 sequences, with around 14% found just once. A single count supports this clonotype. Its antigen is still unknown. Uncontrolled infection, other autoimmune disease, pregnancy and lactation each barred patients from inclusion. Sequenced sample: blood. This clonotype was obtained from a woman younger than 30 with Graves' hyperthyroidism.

The CDR3 coding sequence is TGTGCCAGCAGGAGAAACACAGATACGCAGTATTTT. Protein: CASRRNTDTQYF. The chain has TRBV27 and TRBJ2-3; D unresolved. The CDR3 is 12 residues long. The V gene lost 6 bases and the J gene lost 2 bases, with 6 bases spanning the gap. The germline CDR1 and CDR2 sequences are MNHEY and SMNVEV (reference sequence).